This is a list of T cell receptor beta chains from one sample in a study of blood T cell repertoires in COVID-19. Only in-frame clones appear in the TCRdb table, and some are missing; sequencing was by immunoSEQ multiplex PCR. Among approximately 70,000 clones, around 93% were seen once, and the ten largest hold about 5%. Sequencing was done on a sample of peripheral blood. Receptors were obtained from a woman in her fifties or sixties with active COVID-19. CDR3s include the opening cysteine and the closing phenylalanine or tryptophan. A D gene is named only where the DNA matches it firmly. Clone size is given for some rows only: seen once, a few or many times, or a class if the clone is expanded.

D,V,size,J,DNA,CDR3
TRBD2,TRBV3-1/TRBV3-2,NA,TRBJ2-2,TGTGCCAGCAGCCAAGGGCTAGCGGGCGAAAACGGGGAGCTGTTTTTT,CASSQGLAGENGELFF
TRBD1,TRBV7-8,NA,TRBJ2-5,TGTGCCAGCGGCATTCCGGGACAGGGGACATCAGAGACCCAGTACTTC,CASGIPGQGTSETQYF
NA,TRBV12-3/TRBV12-4,NA,TRBJ1-5,TGTGCCAGCAGTCTCAAAGAGGATCAGCCCCAGCATTTT,CASSLKEDQPQHF
TRBD2,TRBV5-4,NA,TRBJ2-2,TGTGCCAGCAGCATAGGACTAGCGGGTAACACCGGGGAGCTGTTTTTT,CASSIGLAGNTGELFF
TRBD2,TRBV20-1,NA,TRBJ2-3,TGCAGTGCTAGTTGGACCCGGGGGGTCGGTGTTGAAGATACGCAGTATTTT,CSASWTRGVGVEDTQYF
TRBD1,TRBV18,NA,TRBJ2-7,TGTGCCAGCTCATCAACGACAGGGGAGAGAGGCGAGCAGTACTTC,CASSSTTGERGEQYF
NA,TRBV28,few,TRBJ1-5,TGTGCCAGCAGGCCCCGGGGGGCCCGGGGCCCCATCTTGGCCCAGCATTTT,CASRPRGARGPILAQHF
NA,TRBV27,NA,TRBJ1-1,TGTGCCAGCGGGCAGAAGCCTGAAGCTTTCTTT,CASGQKPEAFF
NA,TRBV27,NA,TRBJ2-7,TGTGCCTCTGCTCGGTGGGGAGGCACCCCCGACGAGCAGTACTTC,CASARWGGTPDEQYF
TRBD2,TRBV5-4,NA,TRBJ2-1,TGTGCCAGCAGCTTGGGAGCGGGAGCGGGTTCTAACAATGAGCAGTTCTTC,CASSLGAGAGSNNEQFF
NA,TRBV7-2,NA,TRBJ1-2,TGTGCCAGCAGCAAAAACAGGGACGGGGATGGCTACACCTTC,CASSKNRDGDGYTF
NA,TRBV7-2,NA,TRBJ2-7,TGTGCCAGCAGCTTAGCGAGGGTAACCTACGAGCAGTACTTC,CASSLARVTYEQYF
NA,TRBV3-1/TRBV3-2,NA,TRBJ1-3,TGTGCCAGCAGCCAAGATTCAGAAGGAAACACCATATATTTT,CASSQDSEGNTIYF
TRBD1,TRBV7-2,NA,TRBJ1-2,TGTGCCAGCAGCTGGACAGGGCCTGGGGGCTACACCTTC,CASSWTGPGGYTF
TRBD1,TRBV11-3,NA,TRBJ1-5,TGTGCCAGCAGCGGACAGGGAGGGGAGCAGCCCCAGCATTTT,CASSGQGGEQPQHF
TRBD1,TRBV19,once,TRBJ1-1,TGTGCCAGTAGTATGACAGGGGGTTTGGCTGAAGCTTTCTTT,CASSMTGGLAEAFF
NA,TRBV6-1,NA,TRBJ2-1,TGTGCCAGCAGTGAGAGGGCAGGGGGGCTTCCCTACAATGAGCAGTTCTTC,CASSERAGGLPYNEQFF
NA,TRBV6-1,few,TRBJ2-3,TGTGCCAGCAGTGAATTAATGGGGGCGGATACGCAGTATTTT,CASSELMGADTQYF
NA,TRBV27,NA,TRBJ1-5,TGTGCCAGCACCGAATACTCGAATAGCAATCAGCCCCAGCATTTT,CASTEYSNSNQPQHF
TRBD1,TRBV11-1,NA,TRBJ1-2,TGTGCCAGCAGCCTAAACCGGGACAGGAGTCTCTATGGCTACACCTTC,CASSLNRDRSLYGYTF
NA,TRBV6-6,NA,TRBJ1-2,TGTGCCAGCAGTTACAGAGGCCCCACGGGGGGCTACACCTTC,CASSYRGPTGGYTF
NA,TRBV10-2,once,TRBJ2-1,TGCGCCAGCAGTGTACTGGACGGGAATTACAATGAGCAGTTCTTC,CASSVLDGNYNEQFF
NA,TRBV7-2,NA,TRBJ2-5,TGTGCCAGCAGCTCCATGGCGGGCCGGGGGACCCAGTACTTC,CASSSMAGRGTQYF
TRBD1,TRBV5-1,medium-sized,TRBJ1-4,TGCGCCAGCAGCACCGGACAGGGATCGGGAAAACTGTTTTTT,CASSTGQGSGKLFF
TRBD2,TRBV20-1,NA,TRBJ2-5,TGCAGTGCTAGTGGCCTCCCCGGGCGGGAGGGGTCAAGGGCCCAGTACTTC,CSASGLPGREGSRAQYF
NA,TRBV5-1,once,TRBJ2-1,TGCGCCAGCAGCTTGGCATTGCGGGGCTTTTACAATGAGCAGTTCTTC,CASSLALRGFYNEQFF
NA,TRBV5-1,NA,TRBJ1-4,TGCGCCAGCAGCTTCACGACAGATAATGAAAAACTGTTTTTT,CASSFTTDNEKLFF
NA,TRBV27,NA,TRBJ2-2,TGTGCCAGCAGTAACATAAACACCGGGGAGCTGTTTTTT,CASSNINTGELFF
NA,TRBV5-6,NA,TRBJ1-1,TGTGCCAGCAGCTTGGGGGCCAGGGTGAACACTGAAGCTTTCTTT,CASSLGARVNTEAFF
TRBD2,TRBV3-1/TRBV3-2,NA,TRBJ2-1,TGTGCCAGCAGCCAAGGCACGGGACTAGCGTCGGATGAGCAGTTCTTC,CASSQGTGLASDEQFF
TRBD2,TRBV11-2,NA,TRBJ2-1,TGTGCCAGCAGCCTCTTGGGCGGGAGTAATGAGCAGTTCTTC,CASSLLGGSNEQFF
NA,TRBV5-6,NA,TRBJ1-6,TGTGCCAGCAGCTTGTTGCAGGGGCCGAGCTCCTATAATTCACCCCTCCACTTT,CASSLLQGPSSYNSPLHF
NA,TRBV5-5,NA,TRBJ1-1,TGTGCCAGCAGCTTTCGGGGCACTGAAGCTTTCTTT,CASSFRGTEAFF
NA,TRBV5-1,NA,TRBJ1-3,TGCGCCAGCAGCTTGGCCGCAGGGGCCTTCGGAAACACCATATATTTT,CASSLAAGAFGNTIYF
NA,TRBV30,NA,TRBJ1-5,TGTGCCTGGAGTTACGGACAGCCAAATCAGCCCCAGCATTTT,CAWSYGQPNQPQHF
TRBD1,TRBV5-1,NA,TRBJ2-7,TGCGCCAGCAGCCACGACAGGGGGCCTTACGAGCAGTACTTC,CASSHDRGPYEQYF
TRBD1,TRBV5-1,NA,TRBJ1-3,TGCGCCAGCAGCTCGGGACAGGGGGCAAATGGAAACACCATATATTTT,CASSSGQGANGNTIYF
NA,TRBV5-1,NA,TRBJ2-6,TGCGCCAGCAGCTTGAAGCGGGCCTCTGGGGCCAACGTCCTGACTTTC,CASSLKRASGANVLTF
TRBD2,TRBV5-6,NA,TRBJ2-7,TGTGCCAGCAGCGCCGGTCCGACTAGCGGTTACGAGCAGTACTTC,CASSAGPTSGYEQYF
NA,TRBV19,NA,TRBJ2-2,TGTGCCAGTATTGGGAGGGGGAGAAACGGGGAGCTGTTTTTT,CASIGRGRNGELFF
NA,TRBV20-1,NA,TRBJ1-1,TGCAGTGTTAGTCCCAACATGAACACTGAAGCTTTCTTT,CSVSPNMNTEAFF
TRBD1,TRBV3-1/TRBV3-2,once,TRBJ1-1,TGTGCCAGCAGACCAGGGGGTGTGGCTGAAGCTTTCTTT,CASRPGGVAEAFF
TRBD1,TRBV18,NA,TRBJ2-1,TGTGCCAGCTCACCAGGAGGACAGGGGGCAGTCTACAATGAGCAGTTCTTC,CASSPGGQGAVYNEQFF
NA,TRBV7-9,NA,TRBJ2-7,TGTGCCAGCATGGGGCAAACCTACGAGCAGTACTTC,CASMGQTYEQYF
TRBD2,TRBV6-2/TRBV6-3,NA,TRBJ2-3,TGTGCCAGCAGTTACTCACCTAGCGGGAGGAATACGCAGTATTTT,CASSYSPSGRNTQYF
NA,TRBV30,NA,TRBJ1-4,TGTGCCAGAGCACAGGGAACAACTAATGAAAAACTGTTTTTT,CARAQGTTNEKLFF
TRBD2,TRBV9,NA,TRBJ2-3,TGTGCCAGTATGAAGCGGGAGGGCCGAACAGATACGCAGTATTTT,CASMKREGRTDTQYF
NA,TRBV9,few,TRBJ1-1,TGTGCCAGCAGCGTAGCCGTTGAGGGCCCCGGCGACACTGAAGCTTTCTTT,CASSVAVEGPGDTEAFF
NA,TRBV7-8,NA,TRBJ2-3,TGTGCCAGCAGCTTAGTTACCGGAGGGATGGGTACAGATACGCAGTATTTT,CASSLVTGGMGTDTQYF
TRBD1,TRBV28,NA,TRBJ1-3,TGTGCCAGCAGTCCCCGCGGCAGGGGGACGGGAAACACCATATATTTT,CASSPRGRGTGNTIYF
NA,TRBV7-8,NA,TRBJ1-6,TGTGCCAGCAGCTTAGGTGGCAGTCCTAATTCACCCCTCCACTTT,CASSLGGSPNSPLHF
TRBD1,TRBV30,NA,TRBJ1-1,TGTGCCTGGAGTCAAGGGGGCGAGGGTTGGAACACTGAAGCTTTCTTT,CAWSQGGEGWNTEAFF
TRBD2,TRBV5-5,NA,TRBJ2-5,TGTGCCAGCAGCTTGGCTAGCGGGAGTGAGAAGACCCAGTACTTC,CASSLASGSEKTQYF
TRBD1,TRBV5-8,NA,TRBJ1-2,TGTGCCAGCAGTACCGGGACAGACTATGGCTACACCTTC,CASSTGTDYGYTF
TRBD1,TRBV7-9,NA,TRBJ1-1,TGTGCCAGCAGCGCGCGACAGGGCCGCGGTGAAGCTTTCTTT,CASSARQGRGEAFF
TRBD1,TRBV5-4,few,TRBJ1-5,TGTGCCAGCAGCTTGTGGGGACAGGGGGCGGGTCAGCCCCAGCATTTT,CASSLWGQGAGQPQHF
TRBD1,TRBV30,NA,TRBJ1-1,TGTGCCTGGAGCGCGGGACAGGGGTGGAGAATGAACACTGAAGCTTTCTTT,CAWSAGQGWRMNTEAFF